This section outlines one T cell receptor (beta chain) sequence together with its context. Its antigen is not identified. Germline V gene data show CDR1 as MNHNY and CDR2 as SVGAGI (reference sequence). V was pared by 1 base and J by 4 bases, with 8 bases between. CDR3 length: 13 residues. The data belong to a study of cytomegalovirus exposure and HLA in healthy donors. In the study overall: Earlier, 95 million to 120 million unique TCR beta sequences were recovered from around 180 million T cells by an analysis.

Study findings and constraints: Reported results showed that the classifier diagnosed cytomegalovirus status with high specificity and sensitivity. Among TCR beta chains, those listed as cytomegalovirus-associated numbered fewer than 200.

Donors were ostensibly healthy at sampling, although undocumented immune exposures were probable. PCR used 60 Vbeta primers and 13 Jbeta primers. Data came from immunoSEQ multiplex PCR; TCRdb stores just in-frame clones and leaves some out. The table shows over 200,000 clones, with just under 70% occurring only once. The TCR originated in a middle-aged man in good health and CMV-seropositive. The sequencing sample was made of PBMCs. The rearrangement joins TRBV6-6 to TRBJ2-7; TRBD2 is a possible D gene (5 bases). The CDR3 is CASSYLSGYEQYF. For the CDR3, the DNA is TGTGCCAGCAGTTACTTATCGGGGTACGAGCAGTACTTC.